A single sample gave rise to the 24 T cell receptor beta chains below, sequenced in a study of OX40 agonist ivuxolimab in advanced cancers. Clones were sequenced by immunoSEQ multiplex PCR, and TCRdb holds only the in-frame ones, with some missing. The repertoire holds about 79,000 clones, with around 85% as singletons. This specimen was CD4+ or CD8+ T cells sorted from blood, taken in a trial of the OX40 agonist ivuxolimab. Receptors originate from an adult with an advanced solid tumor such as melanoma, head and neck, liver or kidney cancer.

The rearrangement uses TRBV19 and TRBJ1-1; D gene uncertain. Per the germline V gene, CDR1 is LNHDA and CDR2 is SQIVND (reference sequence). This CDR3 has 14 amino acids. Trimming took 2 bases from V and 1 from J, leaving 8 bases between them. The CDR3 region is CASSITVGNTEAFF. In nucleotides, the CDR3 is TGTGCCAGTAGTATAACCGTGGGGAACACTGAAGCTTTCTTT.

The V call is TRBV6-5, the J call TRBJ1-1; weak D call: TRBD1 (6 bases). CDR3 length: 15 amino acids. The germline gives CDR1 MNHEY, CDR2 SVGAGI. With 8 bases removed from V and 4 bases from J, the gap between germline ends came to 20 bases. CDR3 residues: CASRQLQGMSTEAFF. In DNA, the CDR3 is TGTGCCAGCCGCCAACTACAGGGAATGAGCACTGAAGCTTTCTTT.

This clone was observed a single time. The V and J genes are TRBV19 and TRBJ2-1; 7 positions match TRBD1. Germline V gives CDR1 LNHDA, CDR2 SQIVND (reference sequence). The CDR3 loop spans 16 amino acids. Trimming at V came to 5 bases and at J to 4 bases, leaving 11 bases not matched to a gene. The CDR3 protein is CASSVGTEPIYNEQFF. CDR3 nucleotide sequence: TGTGCCAGTAGTGTGGGGACAGAACCGATTTACAATGAGCAGTTCTTC.

The CDR3 DNA sequence: TGTGCCAGCAGCCAGTCCGGGACTCTAAAAGAGACCCAGTACTTC. Translated, it gives CASSQSGTLKETQYF. The chain combines TRBV7-2 with TRBJ2-5; the D gene is possibly TRBD2 (6 bases). The CDR3 is 15 amino acids. From germline, CDR1 is SGHTA and CDR2 FQGNSA. V shed 5 bases and J shed 3 bases, with 16 bases lying between them. Full variable domain (missing parts from reference TRBV7-2 and TRBJ2-5): GAGVSQSPSNKVTEKGKDVELRCDPISGHTALYWYRQSLGQGLEFLIYFQGNSAPDKSGLPSDRFSAERTGGSVSTLTIQRTQQEDSAVYLCASSQSGTLKETQYFGPGTRLLVL.

The CDR3 bases are TGTGCCAGCAGTAGGACAGGGCCATTCTATGGCTACACCTTC. Translating it yields CASSRTGPFYGYTF. The chain carries TRBV6-5 and TRBJ1-2; 8 bases align to TRBD1. CDR3 length equals 14 residues. V lost 5 bases and J lost 4; bases outside the gene matches: 6. The germline V gene has CDR1 MNHEY and CDR2 SVGAGI.

The chain has TRBV19 and TRBJ2-7, with D possibly TRBD2 on 6 matching bases. From germline, CDR1 is LNHDA and CDR2 SQIVND (reference sequence). The CDR3 contains 14 residues. V gave up 3 bases and J gave up 3 bases, with 12 bases separating them. CDR3 coding DNA: TGTGCCAGTAGTATGGACTACCCTGACTACGAGCAGTACTTC. This translates into CASSMDYPDYEQYF.

V is TRBV27 and J is TRBJ1-2; D gene uncertain. This CDR3 has 15 residues. Trimming removed 6 bases from V and 4 bases from J, with 18 bases in between. The germline V gene encodes CDR1 MNHEY and CDR2 SMNVEV (reference sequence). The CDR3 sequence: CASSPLGAGIYGYTF. The CDR3 coding sequence is TGTGCCAGCAGCCCCCTCGGAGCGGGGATCTATGGCTACACCTTC.

J is TRBJ2-7 and V is TRBV6-5; 10 bases map to TRBD2. The CDR3 runs to 15 residues. The V gene's germline CDR1 is MNHEY and CDR2 SVGAGI. Trimming removed 6 bases from V and 2 bases from J; junction bases left unmatched: 7. DNA for the CDR3: TGTGCCAGCAGCATTACTAGCGGGACACCCTACGAGCAGTACTTC. Residues: CASSITSGTPYEQYF.

This clone showed up just a few times. The V gene is TRBV30, the J gene TRBJ1-1, with D unresolved. The CDR3 totals 14 residues. The V gene's germline CDR1 is GTSNPN and CDR2 SVGIG (reference sequence). Trimming took off 4 bases at V and 1 base at J, with 13 bases between the two ends. CDR3 in DNA: TGTGCCTGGACATCTCCCGCAGGGAACACTGAAGCTTTCTTT. This encodes CAWTSPAGNTEAFF. Together with reference TRBV30 and TRBJ1-1, the CDR3 gives the full variable domain: SQTIHQWPATLVQPVGSPLSLECTVEGTSNPNLYWYRQAAGRGLQLLFYSVGIGQISSEVPQNLSASRPQDRQFILSSKKLLLSDSGFYLCAWTSPAGNTEAFFGQGTRLTVV.

This clone was counted between two and nine times. The DNA of the CDR3 is TGTGCCAGCAGCGTAGCCGGGACAGGGGCCAATGAGCAGTTCTTC. It translates to CASSVAGTGANEQFF. This chain uses TRBV9 with TRBJ2-1; 10 bases match TRBD1. J lost 6 bases, V lost 0 bases, and 3 bases had no gene match. The CDR3 spans 15 residues. Germline V CDR1 and CDR2: SGDLS, YYNGEE. Supplemented by reference TRBV9 and TRBJ2-1, the full variable domain reads DSGVTQTPKHLITATGQRVTLRCSPRSGDLSVYWYQQSLDQGLQFLIQYYNGEERAKGNILERFSAQQFPDLHSELNLSSLELGDSALYFCASSVAGTGANEQFFGPGTRLTVL.

V usage is TRBV7-9 and J usage is TRBJ2-4; D might be TRBD2 (7 bases). In germline, CDR1 is SEHNR, CDR2 FQNEAQ (reference sequence). The germline V and J ends were trimmed by 5 bases and 2 bases, with 10 bases remaining between them. This CDR3 is 14 amino acids long. The CDR3 region is CASSPGGTKNIQYF. CDR3 nucleotides: TGTGCCAGCAGCCCGGGGGGCACCAAAAACATTCAGTACTTC.

This clone was seen once. This chain connects TRBV7-9 to TRBJ2-7, with D unresolved. Trimming removed 7 bases at V and 3 bases at J, with 13 bases between. This CDR3 spans 13 amino acids. Per germline, CDR1 SEHNR and CDR2 FQNEAQ (reference sequence). CDR3 sequence: CASKTGLGYEQYF. CDR3 in DNA: TGTGCCAGCAAAACGGGCCTAGGCTACGAGCAGTACTTC. Complete variable domain (other parts from reference TRBV7-9 and TRBJ2-7): DTGVSQNPRHKITKRGQNVTFRCDPISEHNRLYWYRQTLGQGPEFLTYFQNEAQLEKSRLLSDRFSAERPKGSFSTLEIQRTEQGDSAMYLCASKTGLGYEQYFGPGTRLTVT.

The chain recombines TRBV28 with TRBJ2-3; D is uncertain. The germline gives CDR1 MDHEN, CDR2 SYDVKM. This CDR3 contains 14 residues. V lost 8 bases to trimming and J lost 0 bases, with 12 bases between them. The DNA of the CDR3 is TGTGCCAGCTCAATACGCCAGAGCACAGATACGCAGTATTTT. Protein: CASSIRQSTDTQYF.

V is TRBV28 and J is TRBJ2-3; the match to TRBD2 covers 12 bases. The CDR3 length is 14 residues. Germline V CDR1 and CDR2: MDHEN, SYDVKM. The V gene end was trimmed by 9 bases and the J gene end by 4 bases; junction bases not matched to a gene: 5. CDR3 loop: CASRLAGESDTQYF. CDR3 nucleotides: TGTGCCAGTAGACTAGCGGGAGAGTCAGATACGCAGTATTTT. The full variable domain, rest sourced from reference TRBV28 and TRBJ2-3, is DVKVTQSSRYLVKRTGEKVFLECVQDMDHENMFWYRQDPGLGLRLIYFSYDVKMKEKGDIPEGYSVSREKKERFSLILESASTNQTSMYLCASRLAGESDTQYFGPGTRLTVL.

This clone is a singleton in its sample. The chain has TRBV6-4 and TRBJ2-5, with D perhaps matching TRBD1 (7 bases). The ends were cut back, 6 bases at V and 5 bases at J, with 13 bases in the middle. The CDR3 is 13 residues long. Germline V gene data show CDR1 as MRHNA and CDR2 as SNTAGT. The CDR3 coding sequence is TGTGCCAGCAGCCCTCAGGGGGGTGAGACCCAGTACTTC. This gives the protein CASSPQGGETQYF.

This chain links TRBV30 with TRBJ1-1; 8 nucleotides match TRBD1. The length of the CDR3 is 14 residues. The germline V gene has CDR1 GTSNPN and CDR2 SVGIG (reference sequence). V trimming: 0 bases; J trimming: 1 base; junction bases outside the gene matches: 1. The DNA of the CDR3 is TGTGCCTGGAGTGTCGGGACAGGGAACACTGAAGCTTTCTTT. Its translation is CAWSVGTGNTEAFF.

The chain has TRBV5-1 and TRBJ2-7; 8 bases line up with TRBD1. V gave up 4 bases and J gave up 3 bases; unmatched junction bases: 6. The V gene's germline CDR1 is SGHRS and CDR2 YFSETQ. The CDR3 covers 14 residues. Here the CDR3 reads CASSQDRAGYEQYF. DNA for the CDR3: TGCGCCAGCAGCCAGGACAGGGCTGGCTACGAGCAGTACTTC.

The rearrangement joins TRBV5-1 to TRBJ2-5; D remains ambiguous. Germline-derived CDR1 and CDR2 are SGHRS and YFSETQ. This CDR3 has 13 residues. Trimming took off 0 bases at V and 3 bases at J, with 6 bases between the two ends. This chain's CDR3 is CASSLDSEETQYF. CDR3 nucleotide sequence: TGCGCCAGCAGCTTGGACAGTGAAGAGACCCAGTACTTC.

The V and J genes are TRBV2 and TRBJ2-6; 8 bases align to TRBD1. The CDR3 covers 16 residues. With V trimmed by 6 bases and J by 6 bases, 10 bases remained unmatched. Germline loops: CDR1 SNHLY, CDR2 FYNNEI. This CDR3 is CASSRGGQGLANVLTF. The CDR3 coding sequence is TGTGCCAGCAGCCGGGGCGGACAGGGTTTGGCCAACGTCCTGACTTTC.

The CDR3 DNA is TGTGCCAGCAGCGCAAATACCGGGACGAACGAGCAGTACTTC. As protein: CASSANTGTNEQYF. The V call is TRBV7-3, the J call TRBJ2-5; D may match TRBD1 or TRBD2 (5 bases each). The J call is uncertain, as TRBJ2-7 better fits the DNA end. Germline CDR1 and CDR2: SGHTA and FQGTGA. The CDR3 consists of 14 residues.

The gene calls are TRBV28 and TRBJ2-7; TRBD2 aligns across 8 bases. This CDR3 has 14 amino acids. Germline CDR1 reads MDHEN; CDR2 reads SYDVKM. Trimming cost V 2 bases and J 4 bases; bases outside gene matches: 4. The DNA of the CDR3 is TGTGCCAGCAGTTTAGCGGGAGGACGATACGAGCAGTACTTC. It yields the protein CASSLAGGRYEQYF.

V and J are TRBV13 and TRBJ2-1; 7 bases are shared with TRBD2. The CDR3 spans 16 residues. Germline CDR1 and CDR2: PRHDT and FYEKMQ (reference sequence). J was trimmed by 8 bases and V by 5 bases; bases with no gene match: 15. The CDR3: CASSPGTTLTGDEQFF. CDR3 sequence (DNA): TGTGCCAGCAGCCCGGGGACTACTCTTACAGGTGATGAGCAGTTCTTC. Together with reference TRBV13 and TRBJ2-1, the CDR3 gives the full variable domain: AAGVIQSPRHLIKEKRETATLKCYPIPRHDTVYWYQQGPGQDPQFLISFYEKMQSDKGSIPDRFSAQQFSDYHSELNMSSLELGDSALYFCASSPGTTLTGDEQFFGPGTRLTVL.

The chain combines TRBV28 with TRBJ2-1, with D maybe TRBD1 (6 bases). V lost 3 bases to trimming and J lost 2 bases, with 11 bases between them. Germline CDR1 MDHEN, CDR2 SYDVKM. The CDR3 length is 15 residues. CDR3 protein: CASSFYRETYNEQFF. In DNA form, the CDR3 reads TGTGCCAGCAGTTTCTACAGGGAGACCTACAATGAGCAGTTCTTC.

The chain couples TRBV25-1 to TRBJ2-3; perhaps TRBD1 as D (5 bases). The germline V gene has CDR1 MGHDK and CDR2 SYGVNS. The length of the CDR3 is 15 residues. Trimming left V 1 base short and J 3 bases short, with 11 bases between. For the CDR3, the DNA is TGTGCCAGCAGTGAATCCCGACAGTTAACAGATACGCAGTATTTT. This codes for CASSESRQLTDTQYF. The full variable domain, its missing parts supplied by reference TRBV25-1 and TRBJ2-3, is EADIYQTPRYLVIGTGKKITLECSQTMGHDKMYWYQQDPGMELHLIHYSYGVNSTEKGDLSSESTVSRIRTEHFPLTLESARPSHTSQYLCASSESRQLTDTQYFGPGTRLTVL.